A single sample is the source of the 18 T cell receptor beta chains below, sequenced in a study of shared clonotypes between healthy human individuals. TCRdb's table, derived via immunoSEQ multiplex PCR, lists solely in-frame clones and lacks some. The table records about 1.5 million clones, 95% to 99% of them present only once. The sample consisted of naive CD4+ T cells sorted from blood. Subset of the sample: CD45RA+ positively selected. The receptors were sampled from a young man in good health.

The rearrangement links TRBV7-2 to TRBJ2-3; 15 positions match TRBD2. Looked up from germline, CDR1 is SGHTA and CDR2 is FQGNSA. The CDR3 totals 18 residues. The J segment lost 0 bases and the V segment lost 3 bases, leaving 4 bases of the junction unmatched. The CDR3 sequence: CASSFWTSGRASTDTQYF. For the CDR3, the DNA is TGTGCCAGCAGCTTCTGGACTAGCGGGAGGGCTAGCACAGATACGCAGTATTTT.

This chain connects TRBV6-6 to TRBJ2-7, with 7 bases matching TRBD1. This CDR3 spans 13 amino acids. Looked up from germline, CDR1 is MNHNY and CDR2 is SVGAGI (reference sequence). Trimming removed 6 bases from V and 5 bases from J; junction bases left unmatched: 7. The CDR3 is CASRPDRPHEQYF. The CDR3 nucleotides are TGTGCCAGCAGGCCGGACAGGCCCCACGAGCAGTACTTC.

Only one count was recorded for this clone. This chain joins TRBV5-4 and TRBJ1-5; the match to TRBD1 covers 7 bases. The germline CDR1 and CDR2 sequences are SGHNT and YYREEE (reference sequence). V dropped 4 bases and J dropped 4; count of bases not matched to a gene: 5. This CDR3 has 14 amino acids. CDR3 in amino acids: CASSRGDSNQPQHF. In nucleotides, the CDR3 is TGTGCCAGCAGCCGAGGGGACAGTAATCAGCCCCAGCATTTT.

J is TRBJ2-3 and V is TRBV6-4; 7 positions match TRBD1. Germline loops: CDR1 MRHNA, CDR2 SNTAGT. Trimming at V came to 4 bases and at J to 4 bases, leaving 8 bases not matched to a gene. The CDR3 runs 15 residues. Written as DNA, the CDR3 is TGTGCCAGCAGTGTGACAGGGAGTAGGCCAGATACGCAGTATTTT. Translating it yields CASSVTGSRPDTQYF.

The rearrangement joins TRBV6-9 to TRBJ2-7; 10 bases align to TRBD2. The germline CDR1 and CDR2 sequences are MNHGY and SVAAGI. V shed 4 bases, J shed 2 bases, and the junction held 8 bases outside the gene matches. CDR3 size: 16 residues. In DNA form, the CDR3 reads TGTGCCAGCAGTTCTACAGGACTAGCGGTCACCTACGAGCAGTACTTC. Translated, it gives CASSSTGLAVTYEQYF.

This sequence joins TRBV27 and TRBJ1-2, with TRBD1 matching over 8 bases. There are 14 residues in the CDR3. Germline loops: CDR1 MNHEY, CDR2 SMNVEV (reference sequence). After removal of 4 bases from V and 3 bases from J, the junction contained 4 bases not matched to a gene. The CDR3 protein is CASSYGQGYYGYTF. In DNA form, the CDR3 reads TGTGCCAGCAGTTACGGACAGGGCTACTATGGCTACACCTTC.

V and J are TRBV19 and TRBJ2-4; D may match TRBD1 or TRBD2 (5 bases each). The CDR3 spans 20 residues. Germline CDR1 LNHDA, CDR2 SQIVND (reference sequence). V was trimmed by 5 bases and J by 0 bases, leaving 26 bases between them. The CDR3 DNA sequence: TGTGCCAGTAGTCCCCTCAGCTCGGGGTGGGGCAGGCTAGCCAAAAACATTCAGTACTTC. This codes for CASSPLSSGWGRLAKNIQYF. The variable domain in full, with the rest retrieved from reference TRBV19 and TRBJ2-4, is DGGITQSPKYLFRKEGQNVTLSCEQNLNHDAMYWYRQDPGQGLRLIYYSQIVNDFQKGDIAEGYSVSREKKESFPLTVTSAQKNPTAFYLCASSPLSSGWGRLAKNIQYFGAGTRLSVL.

This chain uses TRBV11-2 with TRBJ2-1; 9 positions agree with TRBD2. This CDR3 has 14 amino acids. V was clipped by 6 bases and J by 3 bases; unmatched bases: 3. Germline V CDR1 and CDR2: SGHAT, FQNNGV. CDR3 sequence reads: CASRGAGGYNEQFF. For the CDR3, the DNA is TGTGCCAGCAGAGGAGCGGGAGGCTACAATGAGCAGTTCTTC.

J is TRBJ2-3 and V is TRBV12-5, with 9 bases identical to TRBD1. The CDR3 covers 12 residues. J was trimmed by 10 bases and V by 6 bases; bases with no gene match: 5. Germline-derived CDR1 and CDR2 are LGHNT and FRNRAP. CDR3 loop: CASGPQGAAQYF. The CDR3 bases are TGTGCTAGTGGACCACAGGGGGCGGCGCAGTATTTT.

This chain connects TRBV7-2 to TRBJ1-1; D unresolved. V was shortened by 6 bases and J by 6 bases, with 14 bases between the two germline ends. Germline loops: CDR1 SGHTA, CDR2 FQGNSA. This CDR3 is built from 13 residues. The CDR3 bases are TGTGCCAGCAGTGGCGGGTGGGATTCTGAAGCTTTCTTT. This encodes CASSGGWDSEAFF. The complete variable domain, with remaining parts taken from reference TRBV7-2 and TRBJ1-1, reads GAGVSQSPSNKVTEKGKDVELRCDPISGHTALYWYRQSLGQGLEFLIYFQGNSAPDKSGLPSDRFSAERTGGSVSTLTIQRTQQEDSAVYLCASSGGWDSEAFFGQGTRLTVV.

A note on this clone: Other DNA variants within this sample encode the same CDR3. This sequence joins TRBV9 and TRBJ2-1; TRBD2 aligns across 8 bases. CDR3 size: 15 residues. Losses at the gene ends were 3 bases for V and 0 bases for J; bases not matched to a gene: 2. Germline assignment: CDR1 SGDLS and CDR2 YYNGEE. CDR3 DNA: TGTGCCAGCAGCGATAGCGGGACCTCCTACAATGAGCAGTTCTTC. The encoded protein is CASSDSGTSYNEQFF. The entire variable domain, with the rest obtained from reference TRBV9 and TRBJ2-1, is as follows: DSGVTQTPKHLITATGQRVTLRCSPRSGDLSVYWYQQSLDQGLQFLIQYYNGEERAKGNILERFSAQQFPDLHSELNLSSLELGDSALYFCASSDSGTSYNEQFFGPGTRLTVL.

The V gene is TRBV5-1, the J gene TRBJ1-2; D is uncertain. The CDR3 consists of 13 residues. With 1 base removed from V and 6 bases from J, the gap between germline ends came to 10 bases. Germline CDR1 and CDR2: SGHRS and YFSETQ. The CDR3 sequence: CASSLSMGDGYTF. CDR3 nucleotide sequence: TGCGCCAGCAGCTTGTCCATGGGTGATGGCTACACCTTC.

The rearrangement uses TRBV20-1 and TRBJ2-1, with D uncertain. This CDR3 comprises 10 residues. Germline V gene sequence: CDR1 DFQATT, CDR2 SNEGSKA (reference sequence). This CDR3 is CRSLGNEQFF. CDR3 nucleotides: TGCAGGAGTTTAGGTAATGAGCAGTTCTTC.

The V gene is TRBV11-2, the J gene TRBJ2-5, with 8 nucleotides matching TRBD2. The CDR3 consists of 14 residues. Germline trimming cut 5 bases from V and 5 bases from J; bases unmatched to any gene: 7. The germline CDR1 and CDR2 sequences are SGHAT and FQNNGV. CDR3 bases: TGTGCCAGCAGCGGGTGGACTAGCCGGGAGACCCAGTACTTC. Translated, it gives CASSGWTSRETQYF.

The rearrangement joins TRBV6-6 to TRBJ2-2, with a weak D call TRBD1 (6 bases). V was cut by 7 bases and J by 4 bases, with 16 bases left in between. The CDR3 loop spans 15 amino acids. Germline CDR1 is MNHNY and CDR2 is SVGAGI (reference sequence). CDR3 loop: CASITGRRTTGELFF. The CDR3 region has the DNA TGTGCCAGCATTACAGGGAGAAGAACCACCGGGGAGCTGTTTTTT.

The chain employs TRBV19 and TRBJ1-2; D unclear. The CDR3 covers 13 residues. Germline CDR1 and CDR2: LNHDA and SQIVND (reference sequence). Trimming left V 5 bases short and J 4 bases short, with 11 bases between. Written as DNA, the CDR3 is TGTGCCAGTAGTGGCCAGCCTCTCTATGGCTACACCTTC. Translated, it gives CASSGQPLYGYTF.

With respect to this clone: The identical CDR3 is also encoded by other nucleotide sequences in the sample. The rearrangement joins TRBV28 to TRBJ2-7; D is possibly TRBD1 or TRBD2 (5 bases each). The germline gives CDR1 MDHEN, CDR2 SYDVKM. There are 14 residues in the CDR3. V gave up 2 bases and J gave up 2 bases, with 10 bases separating them. The CDR3 DNA sequence: TGTGCCAGCAGTTTACTAGGGGAGACCTACGAGCAGTACTTC. It yields the protein CASSLLGETYEQYF.

The CDR3, as DNA: TGTGCCAGCAGCCCGTTGGGGGGCCTCAGTGAGCAGTTCTTC. Its protein product is CASSPLGGLSEQFF. This chain links TRBV11-3 with TRBJ2-1, with D possibly being TRBD1 or TRBD2 (6 bases each). V was clipped by 5 bases and J by 9 bases, with 17 bases between them. The V gene's germline CDR1 is SGHNT and CDR2 YENEEA. The CDR3 spans 14 residues.